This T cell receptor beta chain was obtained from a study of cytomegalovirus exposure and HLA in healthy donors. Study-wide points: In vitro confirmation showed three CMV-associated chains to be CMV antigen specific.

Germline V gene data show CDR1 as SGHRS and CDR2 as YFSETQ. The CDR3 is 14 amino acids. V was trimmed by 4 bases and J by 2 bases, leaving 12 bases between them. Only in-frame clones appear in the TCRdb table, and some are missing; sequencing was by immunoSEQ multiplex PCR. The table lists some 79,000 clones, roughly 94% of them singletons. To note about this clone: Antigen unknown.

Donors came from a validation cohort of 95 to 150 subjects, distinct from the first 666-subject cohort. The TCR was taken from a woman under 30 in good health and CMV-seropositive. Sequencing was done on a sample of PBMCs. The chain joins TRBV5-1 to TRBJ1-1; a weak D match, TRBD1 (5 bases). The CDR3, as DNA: TGCGCCAGCAGCCCCAGACAGTCTAACACTGAAGCTTTCTTT. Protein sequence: CASSPRQSNTEAFF.